The 3 T cell receptor beta chains in this list originate from one sample, sequenced in a study of shared clonotypes between healthy human individuals. Data came from immunoSEQ multiplex PCR; TCRdb stores just in-frame clones and leaves some out. The sample yields fewer than 850,000 clones, about 90% seen once. The sample consisted of memory CD8+ T cells from PBMCs. Subset reported: CD45RO+ cells pooled with CCR7-negative TemRA cells. Receptors were obtained from a man younger than 35 in good health. Some clones in this sample may be carry-over from other donors' samples.

This chain joins TRBV6-6 and TRBJ2-3, with D unresolved. The V and J ends lost 3 bases and 6 bases respectively, with 16 bases between them. Germline CDR1 MNHNY, CDR2 SVGAGI (reference sequence). The length of the CDR3 is 15 residues. This CDR3 reads CASSYMANRVDTQYF. CDR3 DNA sequence: TGTGCCAGCAGTTATATGGCAAATCGCGTGGATACGCAGTATTTT.

V gene TRBV7-9 combines with J gene TRBJ1-1; D not certain. This CDR3 spans 13 amino acids. V dropped 1 base and J dropped 4 bases, with 7 bases sitting between them. Per germline, CDR1 SEHNR and CDR2 FQNEAQ (reference sequence). CDR3: CASSLVQPTEAFF. CDR3 in DNA: TGTGCCAGCAGCTTAGTCCAGCCCACTGAAGCTTTCTTT.

This chain joins TRBV7-8 and TRBJ2-1; TRBD2 matches 8 bases. Germline CDR1 is SGHVS and CDR2 is FQNEAQ. With 4 bases clipped from V and 1 base from J, the junction kept 12 bases outside the gene matches. The CDR3 sequence is 18 residues long. The CDR3 region has the DNA TGTGCCAGCAGCTCCGTCCAGCGGGAGATTGTGTCCTACAATGAGCAGTTCTTC. Its translation: CASSSVQREIVSYNEQFF.